This T cell receptor beta chain was documented in a study of identical twins. Study results and caveats: Low generation-probability sequences were in excess among twin-shared out-of-frame alpha sequences.

Regarding this clonotype: Its specificity is not known.

MiXCR, applied by TCRdb to the 5' RACE reads, yields one record per CDR3 protein. The table has around 690,000 distinct CDR3 sequences, 21% seen once. This CDR3 contains 15 residues. V gave up 4 bases and J gave up 2 bases, with 14 bases separating them. Germline CDR1 reads SGDLS; CDR2 reads YYNGEE. The sample also formed part of further work on T cells expressing NK-cell markers.

The sequenced sample consisted of PBMCs. J is TRBJ2-3 and V is TRBV9; D is undetermined. This TCR was recovered from a woman younger than 30 in good health. CDR3 bases: TGTGCCAGCAGCCTCATTGGCGGAGTCACAGATACGCAGTATTTT. Amino acids: CASSLIGGVTDTQYF.